These 8 T cell receptor beta chains share one sample of origin, sequenced in a study of T-cell reconstitution after alpha-beta-depleted transplantation in children. Unique molecular identifiers were incorporated when the TCRbeta library was constructed. TCRdb ran MiXCR on the PCR reads and lists one entry per CDR3 protein. This repertoire shows 250,000 to 400,000 distinct CDR3 sequences, over 20% found once; its top ten account for over 9.5%. The material sequenced was PBMCs, mostly from graft donor cells, taken 180 days after TCRalphabeta/CD19-depleted stem cell transplant. The receptors were sampled from a male patient younger than 18 who had a stem cell transplant for acute lymphoblastic leukemia, so the T cells may come from the graft donor.

This clonotype showed up just a few times. The J gene is TRBJ2-3, the V gene TRBV5-1, with 12 bases matching TRBD2. Germline V gives CDR1 SGHRS, CDR2 YFSETQ. The CDR3 extends over 16 amino acids. V lost 4 bases to trimming and J lost 4 bases; unmatched junction nucleotides: 7. CDR3 bases: TGCGCCAGCAGCGGGCCCCTAGCGGGAGGGTCAGATACGCAGTATTTT. Translation gives CASSGPLAGGSDTQYF.

The chain uses TRBV5-1 and TRBJ2-5; D call uncertain. With 9 bases removed from V and 2 bases from J, the gap between germline ends came to 11 bases. This CDR3 region has 12 residues. Per germline, CDR1 SGHRS and CDR2 YFSETQ. CDR3 protein: CATGLYQETQYF. The CDR3 coding sequence is TGCGCCACCGGATTGTATCAAGAGACCCAGTACTTC.

This clonotype was detected ten times or more. The J gene is TRBJ2-7, the V gene TRBV5-1; 7 bases line up with TRBD2. Germline CDR1 is SGHRS and CDR2 is YFSETQ. CDR3 length: 14 amino acids. Trimming at V came to 4 bases and at J to 3 bases, leaving 7 bases not matched to a gene. The CDR3 loop is CASSRTSANYEQYF. DNA of the CDR3: TGCGCCAGCAGCCGTACTAGCGCGAACTACGAGCAGTACTTC.

This clonotype was counted ten times or more. The gene calls are TRBV12-3 or TRBV12-4 and TRBJ2-5; 9 positions agree with TRBD1. Trimming took 2 bases from V and 1 from J; bases not matched to a gene: 11. This CDR3 has 18 amino acids. This CDR3 reads CASSLRVRDRAAQETQYF. CDR3 nucleotide sequence: TGTGCCAGCAGTTTAAGGGTTAGGGACAGGGCCGCCCAAGAGACCCAGTACTTC.

This clonotype has a handful of counts. The rearrangement uses TRBV2 and TRBJ2-3, with a tentative D call TRBD1 (6 bases). Trimming took off 5 bases at V and 2 bases at J, with 17 bases between the two ends. The CDR3 extends over 16 amino acids. The germline CDR1 and CDR2 sequences are SNHLY and FYNNEI. CDR3 sequence: CASSPSTGYLTDTQYF. CDR3 coding DNA: TGTGCCAGCAGTCCCTCTACAGGGTATCTCACAGATACGCAGTATTTT.

This clonotype was observed many times. The J gene is TRBJ1-1, the V gene TRBV20-1; unclear D gene. Trimming shortened V by 5 bases and J by 3 bases, and 13 bases separated the two germline ends. CDR3 length: 13 residues. Germline-derived CDR1 and CDR2 are DFQATT and SNEGSKA (reference sequence). The CDR3 region has the DNA TGCAGTGCTGCCCGAGGTCGCGACACTGAAGCTTTCTTT. Amino acid sequence: CSAARGRDTEAFF.

This clonotype came up a few times. The chain recombines TRBV5-1 with TRBJ2-2; TRBD1 is a possible D gene (5 bases). V lost 0 bases, J lost 0 bases, and 12 bases lay in between. CDR3 length: 17 amino acids. Germline V lookup: CDR1 SGHRS, CDR2 YFSETQ. The CDR3 loop reads CASSLGQRQPNTGELFF. The CDR3 nucleotides read TGCGCCAGCAGCTTGGGTCAGAGACAGCCGAACACCGGGGAGCTGTTTTTT. Full variable domain (rest looked up from reference TRBV5-1 and TRBJ2-2): KAGVTQTPRYLIKTRGQQVTLSCSPISGHRSVSWYQQTPGQGLQFLFEYFSETQRNKGNFPGRFSGRQFSNSRSEMNVSTLELGDSALYLCASSLGQRQPNTGELFFGEGSRLTVL.

This clonotype was observed a few times. The DNA for the CDR3 is TGTGCCAGCAGCCGCCACCAGGGGACCTATTACGAGCAGTACTTC. Translating it yields CASSRHQGTYYEQYF. The chain uses TRBV7-9 and TRBJ2-7; perhaps TRBD1 as D (6 bases). The CDR3 is 15 amino acids. V lost 5 bases, J lost 4 bases, and 18 bases lay in between. Germline assignment: CDR1 SEHNR and CDR2 FQNEAQ (reference sequence).